This T cell receptor beta chain came from a study of patients and donors after allogeneic stem cell transplantation. V was cut by 1 base and J by 7 bases, with 11 bases left in between. Germline V gene lookup returns CDR1 SGHNT and CDR2 YENEEA. This CDR3 contains 14 residues. MiXCR, run by TCRdb on the RT-PCR reads, gives a single entry per CDR3 protein. Of roughly 880,000 distinct CDR3 sequences listed, roughly 18% are singletons. Specimen: blood, either unsorted or a sorted T cell fraction (not recorded which). The sequence was collected from a human donor who was either an allogeneic HSCT recipient or a stem cell or donor lymphocyte infusion donor (not recorded which). It is not recorded whose cells these are; they may come from a transplant donor. The genes are TRBV11-3 and TRBJ1-5; D is possibly TRBD1 (5 bases). The CDR3 sequence: CASSLGGVYQPQHF. CDR3 DNA: TGTGCCAGCAGCTTAGGAGGGGTTTACCAGCCCCAGCATTTT.